This passage covers 29 T cell receptor beta chains from one sample sequenced in a study of blood T cell repertoires in COVID-19. Using immunoSEQ multiplex PCR, the repertoire was profiled, and TCRdb retains in-frame clones only, with some absent. The sample holds 150,000 to 200,000 clones, 70% to 90% seen once. Sequencing was done on a sample of peripheral blood. The receptors shown here come from a man aged 55 to 70 with active or convalescent COVID-19.

The genes are TRBV6-1 and TRBJ1-6; D unclear. The CDR3 spans 17 residues. Germline loops: CDR1 MNHNS, CDR2 SASEGT. V was cut by 0 bases and J by 0 bases, with 9 bases left in between. Here the CDR3 DNA reads TGTGCCAGCAGTGAAGCCGGTCTGTTCTCCTATAATTCACCCCTCCACTTT. Its translation: CASSEAGLFSYNSPLHF.

This chain connects TRBV19 to TRBJ2-2, with 9 bases fitting TRBD2. Per germline, CDR1 LNHDA and CDR2 SQIVND (reference sequence). CDR3 length: 14 amino acids. Trimming cost V 10 bases and J 5 bases; bases outside gene matches: 8. The CDR3 DNA sequence: TGTGCCACCAAGTACCTAGCGGGGACCGGGGAGCTGTTTTTT. Protein sequence: CATKYLAGTGELFF.

The DNA of the CDR3 is TGCGCCAGCAGCCCCGGGACTAGCGGTAGCACAGATACGCAGTATTTT. Its translation: CASSPGTSGSTDTQYF. The V call is TRBV5-1, the J call TRBJ2-3; 11 bases are shared with TRBD2. With V trimmed by 4 bases and J by 0 bases, 4 bases remained unmatched. This CDR3 comprises 16 residues. Germline CDR1 is SGHRS and CDR2 is YFSETQ. The whole variable domain, filled in from reference TRBV5-1 and TRBJ2-3, reads KAGVTQTPRYLIKTRGQQVTLSCSPISGHRSVSWYQQTPGQGLQFLFEYFSETQRNKGNFPGRFSGRQFSNSRSEMNVSTLELGDSALYLCASSPGTSGSTDTQYFGPGTRLTVL.

The CDR3 sequence: CASSYGSGGSTDTQYF. In DNA form, the CDR3 reads TGTGCCAGCAGTTACGGTAGCGGGGGGTCCACAGATACGCAGTATTTT. The chain carries TRBV6-6 and TRBJ2-3; 10 bases match TRBD2. J gave up 2 bases and V 2 bases, and 4 bases lay outside the gene matches. The CDR3 is 16 amino acids. Germline V gene sequence: CDR1 MNHNY, CDR2 SVGAGI (reference sequence).

The chain recombines TRBV19 with TRBJ1-2; 7 positions agree with TRBD1. Looked up from germline, CDR1 is LNHDA and CDR2 is SQIVND (reference sequence). V gave up 8 bases and J gave up 5 bases; unmatched junction bases: 8. The CDR3 length is 13 residues. The CDR3 is CASAPGQTYGYTF. The CDR3 DNA reads as TGTGCCAGTGCCCCGGGACAGACATATGGCTACACCTTC.

Here the CDR3 DNA reads TGTGCCAGCTCACTCCGACAGGGCGGCAATCAGCCCCAGCATTTT. It is translated as CASSLRQGGNQPQHF. This sequence joins TRBV18 and TRBJ1-5; 7 bases are shared with TRBD1. CDR1 and CDR2 from the germline V gene are KGHSH and LQKENI. This CDR3 contains 15 residues. Trimming removed 4 bases from V and 2 bases from J; junction bases left unmatched: 5.

CDR3: CASSLSSEQFF. DNA for the CDR3: TGTGCCAGCAGTCTAAGCTCTGAGCAGTTCTTC. V is TRBV12-3 or TRBV12-4 and J is TRBJ2-1; D not certain. Trimming took off 5 bases at V and 9 bases at J, with 8 bases between the two ends. This CDR3 spans 11 amino acids.

CDR3 protein: CASSVDDRNYGYTF. CDR3 in DNA: TGTGCCAGCAGCGTAGATGACAGAAACTATGGCTACACCTTC. This chain links TRBV9 with TRBJ1-2, with D perhaps matching TRBD1 (5 bases). This CDR3 is 14 amino acids long. The germline V gene encodes CDR1 SGDLS and CDR2 YYNGEE. Trimming took off 0 bases at V and 2 bases at J, with 8 bases between the two ends.

The V call is TRBV11-2, the J call TRBJ2-7; maybe TRBD2 (6 bases). The CDR3 is made up of 13 amino acids. V shed 2 bases and J shed 3 bases, with 8 bases lying between them. Looked up from germline, CDR1 is SGHAT and CDR2 is FQNNGV. CDR3 residues: CASSLPGLYEQYF. The CDR3 DNA sequence: TGTGCCAGCAGCTTACCGGGACTCTACGAGCAGTACTTC.

This clone was seen many times. The chain uses TRBV2 and TRBJ2-2; 8 bases fit TRBD1. The J segment lost 1 base and the V segment lost 6 bases, leaving 4 bases of the junction unmatched. Germline CDR1 and CDR2: SNHLY and FYNNEI. The CDR3 runs 15 residues. For the CDR3, the DNA is TGTGCCAGCAGCAGGGGGACAGGGAACACCGGGGAGCTGTTTTTT. As protein: CASSRGTGNTGELFF.

The chain employs TRBV20-1 and TRBJ1-1, with D perhaps matching TRBD1 (6 bases). Trimming left V 6 bases short and J 7 bases short, with 12 bases between. CDR3 length: 11 residues. From germline, CDR1 is DFQATT and CDR2 SNEGSKA (reference sequence). CDR3 DNA: TGCAGTGCCCTTCCGACAGGTGAAGCTTTCTTT. Translation: CSALPTGEAFF.

V is TRBV19 and J is TRBJ1-1, with TRBD1 as a possible D gene (5 bases). CDR3 length: 14 residues. The germline CDR1 and CDR2 sequences are LNHDA and SQIVND (reference sequence). The V end lost 3 bases, the J end lost 7 bases, and 15 bases lay between the germline ends. As DNA, the CDR3 is TGTGCCAGTAGTATCGCAGGGAGGAGGGGTGAAGCTTTCTTT. As protein: CASSIAGRRGEAFF.

The count of this clone is one. The chain joins TRBV3-1 (or the pseudogene TRBV3-2) to TRBJ1-2, with a weak D call TRBD1 (5 bases). V was trimmed by 1 base and J by 8 bases, leaving 8 bases between them. The germline V gene encodes CDR1 LGHDT and CDR2 YNNKEL (reference sequence). The CDR3 spans 12 residues. Here the CDR3 reads CASSQAGNGYTF. The CDR3 bases are TGTGCCAGCAGCCAAGCAGGGAACGGCTACACCTTC.

The CDR3 sequence is CASSLDVTGHEQYF. The CDR3 DNA reads TGTGCCAGCAGCTTGGACGTTACAGGCCACGAGCAGTACTTC. The chain carries TRBV7-9 and TRBJ2-7; maybe TRBD1 (5 bases). The V end was cut by 3 bases, the J end by 5 bases, with 14 bases between. The CDR3 contains 14 residues. The V gene's germline CDR1 is SEHNR and CDR2 FQNEAQ (reference sequence).

The rearrangement links TRBV6-5 to TRBJ1-3, with 7 bases aligning to TRBD1. Looked up from germline, CDR1 is MNHEY and CDR2 is SVGAGI. Unmatched junction bases numbered 5, after V lost 6 bases and J lost 0 bases. The CDR3 length is 15 residues. The CDR3 region is CASSMTGTSGNTIYF. DNA of the CDR3: TGTGCCAGCAGCATGACAGGGACCTCTGGAAACACCATATATTTT.

CDR3 nucleotide sequence: TGTGCCAGTAGTATCCTTACTGGGGGACATCCCAAAAAACTGTTTTTT. It encodes CASSILTGGHPKKLFF. This rearrangement joins TRBV19 to TRBJ1-4; perhaps TRBD1 as D (6 bases). V was trimmed by 3 bases and J by 9 bases, leaving 20 bases between them. Germline V gives CDR1 LNHDA, CDR2 SQIVND (reference sequence). This CDR3 is built from 16 residues.

The V call is TRBV11-2, the J call TRBJ2-1; D possibly corresponds to TRBD1 (6 bases). Germline V CDR1 and CDR2: SGHAT, FQNNGV. The CDR3 loop spans 15 amino acids. Trimming stripped 4 bases from V and 6 bases from J, with 16 bases between. Here the CDR3 DNA reads TGTGCCAGCAGCTCCTTGGGGGCTGCAGCCAATGAGCAGTTCTTC. This gives the protein CASSSLGAAANEQFF. The variable domain in full, completed from reference TRBV11-2 and TRBJ2-1, reads EAGVAQSPRYKIIEKRQSVAFWCNPISGHATLYWYQQILGQGPKLLIQFQNNGVVDDSQLPKDRFSAERLKGVDSTLKIQPAKLEDSAVYLCASSSLGAAANEQFFGPGTRLTVL.

Here the CDR3 DNA reads TGTGCCACCAGCAGCGGACTAGCGGGGCCCACAGATACGCAGTATTTT. This gives the protein CATSSGLAGPTDTQYF. The gene calls are TRBV15 and TRBJ2-3; 12 bases match TRBD2. This CDR3 has 16 amino acids. CDR1 is LNHNV and CDR2 is YYDKDF in the germline V gene (reference sequence). V dropped 3 bases and J dropped 2; count of bases not matched to a gene: 3.

This sequence joins TRBV12-3 or TRBV12-4 and TRBJ2-1; the D is unclear. The length of the CDR3 is 11 residues. Trimming removed 3 bases at V and 7 bases at J, with 4 bases between. The CDR3 loop reads CASSFQNEQFF. The CDR3, as DNA: TGTGCCAGCAGTTTTCAAAATGAGCAGTTCTTC.

V and J are TRBV18 and TRBJ1-2, with D possibly matching TRBD1 (6 bases). Germline-derived CDR1 and CDR2 are KGHSH and LQKENI. V lost 2 bases and J 6 bases, leaving 13 bases between the germline ends. This CDR3 has 14 residues. This chain's CDR3 is CASSPDRQTNGYTF. CDR3 DNA: TGTGCCAGCTCACCAGACAGGCAGACAAATGGCTACACCTTC.

There are many counts of this clone. The CDR3 spells CASSRKDRGGIQPQHF. CDR3 coding DNA: TGTGCCAGTAGTAGGAAGGACAGGGGAGGGATTCAGCCCCAGCATTTT. This chain connects TRBV19 to TRBJ1-5; TRBD1 matches 9 bases. In germline, CDR1 is LNHDA, CDR2 SQIVND (reference sequence). Trimming at V came to 4 bases and at J to 6 bases, leaving 10 bases not matched to a gene. The CDR3 runs 16 residues. The variable domain in full, with the rest retrieved from reference TRBV19 and TRBJ1-5, is DGGITQSPKYLFRKEGQNVTLSCEQNLNHDAMYWYRQDPGQGLRLIYYSQIVNDFQKGDIAEGYSVSREKKESFPLTVTSAQKNPTAFYLCASSRKDRGGIQPQHFGDGTRLSIL.

V gene TRBV2 combines with J gene TRBJ1-1; D is perhaps TRBD1 (6 bases). Germline assignment: CDR1 SNHLY and CDR2 FYNNEI. V was pared by 7 bases and J by 4 bases, with 16 bases between. The CDR3 has 14 residues. The CDR3 DNA reads TGTGCCAGCAACCCTCAAGGGGGTGGCACTGAAGCTTTCTTT. Protein: CASNPQGGGTEAFF.

The chain carries TRBV7-2 and TRBJ1-2; unclear D gene. Between the trimmed V and J ends, which lost 2 bases and 3 bases, there was a span of 10 bases. The V gene's germline CDR1 is SGHTA and CDR2 FQGNSA. The CDR3 is 14 amino acids. As DNA, the CDR3 is TGTGCCAGCAGCTTATTTGGTAGCGACTATGGCTACACCTTC. It codes for CASSLFGSDYGYTF.

This clone came up once. V and J are TRBV18 and TRBJ1-4; 9 bases are shared with TRBD1. Germline CDR1 reads KGHSH; CDR2 reads LQKENI. After removal of 4 bases from V and 5 bases from J, the junction contained 11 bases not matched to a gene. This CDR3 is built from 17 residues. This CDR3 reads CASSLSRTQGANEKLFF. In DNA, the CDR3 is TGTGCCAGCTCACTCTCCCGAACACAGGGGGCGAATGAAAAACTGTTTTTT.

The chain is built from TRBV7-2 and TRBJ2-7; 10 bases map to TRBD2. In germline, CDR1 is SGHTA, CDR2 FQGNSA. The CDR3 sequence is 14 residues long. V lost 4 bases and J lost 6; bases outside the gene matches: 6. The CDR3 sequence: CASSSSGGASEQYF. DNA of the CDR3: TGTGCCAGCAGCTCGAGCGGGGGGGCCTCCGAGCAGTACTTC. Variable domain in full (rest from reference TRBV7-2 and TRBJ2-7): GAGVSQSPSNKVTEKGKDVELRCDPISGHTALYWYRQSLGQGLEFLIYFQGNSAPDKSGLPSDRFSAERTGGSVSTLTIQRTQQEDSAVYLCASSSSGGASEQYFGPGTRLTVT.

The chain employs TRBV9 and TRBJ2-1; 11 bases match TRBD2. The V gene's germline CDR1 is SGDLS and CDR2 YYNGEE. Losses at the gene ends were 3 bases for V and 8 bases for J; bases not matched to a gene: 7. The CDR3 is 15 residues long. The CDR3 is CASSALAGGTDEQFF. The CDR3 bases are TGTGCCAGCAGCGCCCTAGCGGGGGGAACGGATGAGCAGTTCTTC.

The rearrangement joins TRBV10-1 to TRBJ2-5; TRBD2 is a possible D gene (7 bases). The germline CDR1 and CDR2 sequences are WNHNN and SYGVQD (reference sequence). The V and J ends lost 6 bases and 9 bases respectively, with 23 bases between them. CDR3 length equals 15 residues. The DNA for the CDR3 is TGCGCCAGCAGAGCCCAGGGTTCCAAGGGGGGGGCCCAGTACTTC. Translated, it gives CASRAQGSKGGAQYF.

In this sample, this clone turned up a few times. The chain couples TRBV5-1 to TRBJ2-4; 10 bases align to TRBD1. The trim removed 5 bases at V and 6 bases at J, leaving 14 bases unmatched. There are 17 residues in the CDR3. Germline V gives CDR1 SGHRS, CDR2 YFSETQ. The CDR3 region is CASRYDPGQGPSNIQYF. In DNA form, the CDR3 reads TGCGCCAGCAGGTACGACCCGGGACAGGGGCCCTCAAACATTCAGTACTTC. The variable domain in full, completed from reference TRBV5-1 and TRBJ2-4, reads KAGVTQTPRYLIKTRGQQVTLSCSPISGHRSVSWYQQTPGQGLQFLFEYFSETQRNKGNFPGRFSGRQFSNSRSEMNVSTLELGDSALYLCASRYDPGQGPSNIQYFGAGTRLSVL.

The chain recombines TRBV29-1 with TRBJ1-1, with unresolved D. Germline CDR1 is SQVTM and CDR2 is ANQGSEA. Deletions cut 4 bases from V and 7 bases from J, with 10 bases between. The CDR3 length is 11 residues. CDR3 sequence reads: CSVGADREAFF. The CDR3 DNA reads as TGCAGCGTTGGGGCAGACCGTGAAGCTTTCTTT.